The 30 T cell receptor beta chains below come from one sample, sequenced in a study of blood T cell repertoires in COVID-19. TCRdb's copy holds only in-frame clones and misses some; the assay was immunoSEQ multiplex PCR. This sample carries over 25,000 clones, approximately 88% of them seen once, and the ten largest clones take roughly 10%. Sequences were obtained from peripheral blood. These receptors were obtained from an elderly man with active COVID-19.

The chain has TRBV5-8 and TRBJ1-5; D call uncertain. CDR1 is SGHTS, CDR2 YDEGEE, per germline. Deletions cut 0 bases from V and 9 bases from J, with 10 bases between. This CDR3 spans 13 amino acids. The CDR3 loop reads CASSLEHRLPQHF. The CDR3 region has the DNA TGTGCCAGCAGCTTGGAGCACCGATTGCCCCAGCATTTT.

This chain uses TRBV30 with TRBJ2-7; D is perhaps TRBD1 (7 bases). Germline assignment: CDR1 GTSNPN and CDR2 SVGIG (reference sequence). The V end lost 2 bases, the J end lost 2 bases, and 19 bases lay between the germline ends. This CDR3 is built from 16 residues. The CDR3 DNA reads TGTGCCTGGAGTAAGGAGGGGGCGCGATTCGCCTACGAGCAGTACTTC. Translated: CAWSKEGARFAYEQYF.

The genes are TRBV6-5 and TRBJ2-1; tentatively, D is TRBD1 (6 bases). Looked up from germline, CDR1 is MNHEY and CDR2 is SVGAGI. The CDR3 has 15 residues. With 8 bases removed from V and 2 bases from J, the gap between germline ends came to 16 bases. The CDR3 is CASLSWGQTYNEQFF. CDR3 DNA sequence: TGTGCCAGCCTGTCGTGGGGGCAAACCTACAATGAGCAGTTCTTC.

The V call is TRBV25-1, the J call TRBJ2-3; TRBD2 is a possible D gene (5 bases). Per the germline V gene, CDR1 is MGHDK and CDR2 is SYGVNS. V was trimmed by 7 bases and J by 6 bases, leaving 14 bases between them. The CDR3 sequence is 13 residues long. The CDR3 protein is CASKIPGEDTQYF. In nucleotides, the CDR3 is TGTGCCAGCAAAATTCCCGGGGAGGATACGCAGTATTTT. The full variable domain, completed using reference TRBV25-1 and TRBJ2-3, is EADIYQTPRYLVIGTGKKITLECSQTMGHDKMYWYQQDPGMELHLIHYSYGVNSTEKGDLSSESTVSRIRTEHFPLTLESARPSHTSQYLCASKIPGEDTQYFGPGTRLTVL.

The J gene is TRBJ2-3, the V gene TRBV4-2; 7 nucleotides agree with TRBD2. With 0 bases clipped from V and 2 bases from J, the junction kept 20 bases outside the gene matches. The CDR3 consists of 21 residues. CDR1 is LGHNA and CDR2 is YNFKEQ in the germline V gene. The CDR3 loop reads CASSQEGRLNVGGGSTDTQYF. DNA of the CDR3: TGTGCCAGCAGCCAAGAGGGGCGATTAAATGTTGGGGGGGGATCCACAGATACGCAGTATTTT.

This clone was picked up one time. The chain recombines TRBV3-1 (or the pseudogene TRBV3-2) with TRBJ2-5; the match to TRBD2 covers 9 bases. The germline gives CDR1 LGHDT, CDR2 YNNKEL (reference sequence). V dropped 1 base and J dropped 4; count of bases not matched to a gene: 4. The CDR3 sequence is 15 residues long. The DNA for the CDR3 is TGTGCCAGCAGCCAAGTTTCAGCGGGGGGAGAGACCCAGTACTTC. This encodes CASSQVSAGGETQYF.

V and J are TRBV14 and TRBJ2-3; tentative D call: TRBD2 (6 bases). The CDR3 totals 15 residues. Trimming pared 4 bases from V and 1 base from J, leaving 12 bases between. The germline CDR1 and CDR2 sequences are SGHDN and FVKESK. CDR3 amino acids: CASSRSGRGTDTQYF. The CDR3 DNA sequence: TGTGCCAGCAGCCGTAGCGGACGAGGCACAGATACGCAGTATTTT.

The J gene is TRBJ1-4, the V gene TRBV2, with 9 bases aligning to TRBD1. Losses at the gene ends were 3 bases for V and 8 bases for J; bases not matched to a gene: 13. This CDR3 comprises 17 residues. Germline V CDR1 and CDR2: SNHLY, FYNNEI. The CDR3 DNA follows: TGTGCCAGCAGTGATCCACAGGGGGCGCTTCATGGGGAAAAACTGTTTTTT. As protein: CASSDPQGALHGEKLFF.

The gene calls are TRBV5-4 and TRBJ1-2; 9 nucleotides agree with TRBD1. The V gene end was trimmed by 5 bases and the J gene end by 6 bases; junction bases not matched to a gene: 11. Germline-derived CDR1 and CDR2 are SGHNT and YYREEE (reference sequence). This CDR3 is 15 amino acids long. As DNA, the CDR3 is TGTGCCAGCAGGTTCGAGAGGGACAGGGTGAATGGCTACACCTTC. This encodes CASRFERDRVNGYTF. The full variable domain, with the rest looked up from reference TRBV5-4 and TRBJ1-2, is ETGVTQSPTHLIKTRGQQVTLRCSSQSGHNTVSWYQQALGQGPQFIFQYYREEENGRGNFPPRFSGLQFPNYSSELNVNALELDDSALYLCASRFERDRVNGYTFGSGTRLTVV.

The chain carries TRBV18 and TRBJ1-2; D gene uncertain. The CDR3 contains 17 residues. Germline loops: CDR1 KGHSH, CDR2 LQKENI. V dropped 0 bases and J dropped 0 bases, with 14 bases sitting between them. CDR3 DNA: TGTGCCAGCTCACCACCAAGGTCGGGAGCCGCTAACTATGGCTACACCTTC. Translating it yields CASSPPRSGAANYGYTF.

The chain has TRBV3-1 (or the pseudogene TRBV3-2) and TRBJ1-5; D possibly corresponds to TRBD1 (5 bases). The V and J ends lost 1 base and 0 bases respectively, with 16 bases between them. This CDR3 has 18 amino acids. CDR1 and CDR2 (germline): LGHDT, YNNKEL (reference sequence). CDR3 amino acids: CASSQGPPRGTSNQPQHF. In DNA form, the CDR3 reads TGTGCCAGCAGCCAAGGGCCCCCCCGGGGGACTAGCAATCAGCCCCAGCATTTT.

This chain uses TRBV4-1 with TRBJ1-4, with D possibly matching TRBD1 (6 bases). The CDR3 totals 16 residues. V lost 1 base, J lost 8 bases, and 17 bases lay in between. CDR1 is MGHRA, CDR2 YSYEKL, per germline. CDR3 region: CASSQGPGGLEEKLFF. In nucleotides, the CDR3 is TGCGCCAGCAGCCAAGGGCCGGGGGGCCTCGAAGAAAAACTGTTTTTT.

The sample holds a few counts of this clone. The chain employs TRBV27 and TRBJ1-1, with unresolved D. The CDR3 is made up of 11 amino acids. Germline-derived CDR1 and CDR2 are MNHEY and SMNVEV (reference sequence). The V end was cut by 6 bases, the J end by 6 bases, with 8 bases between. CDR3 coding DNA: TGTGCCAGCAGGCGGGGAGCTGAAGCTTTCTTT. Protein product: CASRRGAEAFF.

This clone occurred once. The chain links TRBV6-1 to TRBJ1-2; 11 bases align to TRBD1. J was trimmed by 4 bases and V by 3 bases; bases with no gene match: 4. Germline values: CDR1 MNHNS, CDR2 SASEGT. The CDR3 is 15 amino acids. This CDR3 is CASSEGQGVGYGYTF. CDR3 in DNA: TGTGCCAGCAGTGAGGGACAGGGGGTAGGCTATGGCTACACCTTC.

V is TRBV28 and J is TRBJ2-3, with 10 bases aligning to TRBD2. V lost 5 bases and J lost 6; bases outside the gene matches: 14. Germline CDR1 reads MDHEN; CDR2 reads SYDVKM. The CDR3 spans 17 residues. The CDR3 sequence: CASSPPVSGGAGDTQYF. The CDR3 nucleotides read TGTGCCAGCAGTCCCCCAGTCAGCGGGGGGGCCGGTGATACGCAGTATTTT.

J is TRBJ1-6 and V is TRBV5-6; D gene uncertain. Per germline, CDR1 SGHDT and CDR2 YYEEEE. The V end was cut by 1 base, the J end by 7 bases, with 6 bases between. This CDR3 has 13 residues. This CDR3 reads CASSLYVNSPLHF. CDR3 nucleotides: TGTGCCAGCAGCTTGTATGTGAATTCACCCCTCCACTTT.

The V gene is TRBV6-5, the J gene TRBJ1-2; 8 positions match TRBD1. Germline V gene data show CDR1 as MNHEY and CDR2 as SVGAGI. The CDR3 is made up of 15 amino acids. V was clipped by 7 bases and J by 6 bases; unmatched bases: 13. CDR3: CASTRRSGTGDGYTF. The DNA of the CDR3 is TGTGCCAGCACGCGCAGGAGCGGGACAGGAGATGGCTACACCTTC.

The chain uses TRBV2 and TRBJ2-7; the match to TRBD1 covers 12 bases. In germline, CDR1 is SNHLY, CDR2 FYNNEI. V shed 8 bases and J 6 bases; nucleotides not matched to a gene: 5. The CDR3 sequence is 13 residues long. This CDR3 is CASAGQGALEQYF. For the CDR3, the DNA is TGTGCCAGCGCGGGACAGGGGGCGCTCGAGCAGTACTTC.

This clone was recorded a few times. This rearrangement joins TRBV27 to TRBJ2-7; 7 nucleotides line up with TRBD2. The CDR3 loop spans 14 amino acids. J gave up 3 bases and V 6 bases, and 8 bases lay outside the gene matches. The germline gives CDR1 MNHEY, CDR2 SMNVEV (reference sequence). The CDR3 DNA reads TGTGCCAGCAGGCCTTTGGCGGGGGACTACGAGCAGTACTTC. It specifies CASRPLAGDYEQYF.

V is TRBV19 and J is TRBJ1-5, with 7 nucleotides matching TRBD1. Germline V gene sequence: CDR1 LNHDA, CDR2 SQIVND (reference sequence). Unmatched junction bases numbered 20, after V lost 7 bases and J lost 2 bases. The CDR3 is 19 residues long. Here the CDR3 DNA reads TGTGCCAGTATGGGCCAGGGACAGTTTACAGGGTTGGGCAATCAGCCCCAGCATTTT. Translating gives CASMGQGQFTGLGNQPQHF.

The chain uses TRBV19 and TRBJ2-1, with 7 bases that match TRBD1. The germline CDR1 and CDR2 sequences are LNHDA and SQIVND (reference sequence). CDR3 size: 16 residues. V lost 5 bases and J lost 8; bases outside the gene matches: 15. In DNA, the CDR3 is TGTGCCAGTAGTTCCTGGTTTGTCAGGGGGAACCATGAGCAGTTCTTC. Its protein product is CASSSWFVRGNHEQFF.

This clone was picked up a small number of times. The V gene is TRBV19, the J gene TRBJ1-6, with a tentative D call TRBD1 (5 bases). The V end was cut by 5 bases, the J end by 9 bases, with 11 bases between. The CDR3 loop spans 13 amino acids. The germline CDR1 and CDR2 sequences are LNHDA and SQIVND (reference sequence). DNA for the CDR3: TGTGCCAGTAGTTTCGGACAAAGTTCACCCCTCCACTTT. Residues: CASSFGQSSPLHF.

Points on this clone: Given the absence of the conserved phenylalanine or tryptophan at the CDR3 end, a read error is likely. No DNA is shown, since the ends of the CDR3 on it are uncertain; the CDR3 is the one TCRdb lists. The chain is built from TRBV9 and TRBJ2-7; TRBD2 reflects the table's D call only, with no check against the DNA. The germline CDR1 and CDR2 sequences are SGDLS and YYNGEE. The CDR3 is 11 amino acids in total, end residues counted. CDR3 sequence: CASSVLGTYYR.

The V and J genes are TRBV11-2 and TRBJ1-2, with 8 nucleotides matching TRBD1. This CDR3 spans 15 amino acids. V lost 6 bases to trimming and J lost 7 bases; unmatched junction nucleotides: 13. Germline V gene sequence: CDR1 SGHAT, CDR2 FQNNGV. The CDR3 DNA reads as TGTGCCAGCAGACATACCCGGGGCAGGGGGCTTGGCTACACCTTC. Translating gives CASRHTRGRGLGYTF.

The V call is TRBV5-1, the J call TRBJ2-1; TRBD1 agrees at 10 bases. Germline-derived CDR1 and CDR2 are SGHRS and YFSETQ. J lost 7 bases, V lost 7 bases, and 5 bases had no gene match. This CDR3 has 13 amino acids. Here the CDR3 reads CASQGQGLNEQFF. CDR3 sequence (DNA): TGCGCCAGCCAGGGACAGGGGCTTAATGAGCAGTTCTTC.

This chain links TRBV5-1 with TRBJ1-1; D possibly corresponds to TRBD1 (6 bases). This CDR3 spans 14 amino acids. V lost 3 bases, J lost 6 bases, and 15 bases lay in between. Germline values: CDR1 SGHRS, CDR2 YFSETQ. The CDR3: CASSSGQSNSEAFF. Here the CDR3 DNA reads TGCGCCAGCAGCTCCGGACAGAGTAACTCTGAAGCTTTCTTT.

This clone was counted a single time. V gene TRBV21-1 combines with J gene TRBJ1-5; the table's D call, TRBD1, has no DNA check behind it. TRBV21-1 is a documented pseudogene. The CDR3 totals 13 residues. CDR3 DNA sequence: TGTGCCAGCAGCACCATAGGACAGGGAAATATCCATTTT. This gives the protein CASSTIGQGNIHF.

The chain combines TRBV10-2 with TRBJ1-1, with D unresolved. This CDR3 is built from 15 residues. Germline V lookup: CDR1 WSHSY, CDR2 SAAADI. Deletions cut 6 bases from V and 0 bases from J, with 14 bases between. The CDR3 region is CASSDTSSVNTEAFF. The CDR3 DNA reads TGCGCCAGCAGCGACACCTCTTCAGTGAACACTGAAGCTTTCTTT.

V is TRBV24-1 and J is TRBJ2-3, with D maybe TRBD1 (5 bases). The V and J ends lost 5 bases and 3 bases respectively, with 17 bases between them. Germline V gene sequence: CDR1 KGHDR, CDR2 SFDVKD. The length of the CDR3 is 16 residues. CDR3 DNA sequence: TGTGCCACCAGTGGTGCCCAGGGTGGTGGGACAGATACGCAGTATTTT. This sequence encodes CATSGAQGGGTDTQYF.

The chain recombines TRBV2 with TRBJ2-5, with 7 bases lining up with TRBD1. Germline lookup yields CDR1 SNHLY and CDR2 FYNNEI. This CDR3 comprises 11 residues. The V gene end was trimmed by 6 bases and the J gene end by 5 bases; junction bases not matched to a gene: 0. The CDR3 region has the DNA TGTGCCAGCAGACAGGGGGAGACCCAGTACTTC. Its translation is CASRQGETQYF.